This entry lists 9 T cell receptor beta chains sequenced from one sample in a study of T-cell reconstitution after alpha-beta-depleted transplantation in children. Library preparation (for TCRbeta) was performed with unique molecular identifiers. TCRdb recomputed calls from the PCR reads with MiXCR, one row per CDR3 protein. The data show about 610,000 distinct CDR3 sequences, with roughly a tenth seen just once and around 4% held by the top ten. The sequencing here drew on PBMCs from the stem cell graft donor, taken from the stem cell graft. The receptors come from a human donor who donated a stem cell graft to a child with acute myeloid leukemia.

At least ten counts were recorded for this clonotype. The rearrangement links TRBV7-3 to TRBJ2-7; no clear D gene. The CDR3 runs 15 residues. The germline gives CDR1 SGHTA, CDR2 FQGTGA. Trimming left V 6 bases short and J 3 bases short, with 18 bases between. The CDR3 loop reads CASRPGVGIVYEQYF. CDR3 nucleotide sequence: TGTGCCAGCAGACCCGGAGTGGGAATTGTCTACGAGCAGTACTTC. The complete variable domain, with remaining parts taken from reference TRBV7-3 and TRBJ2-7, reads GAGVSQTPSNKVTEKGKYVELRCDPISGHTALYWYRQSLGQGPEFLIYFQGTGAADDSGLPNDRFFAVRPEGSVSTLKIQRTERGDSAVYLCASRPGVGIVYEQYFGPGTRLTVT.

This clonotype was counted a single time. The chain links TRBV5-6 to TRBJ2-7, with 8 nucleotides matching TRBD1. Germline V CDR1 and CDR2: SGHDT, YYEEEE. The CDR3 runs to 18 residues. Unmatched junction bases numbered 18, after V lost 1 base and J lost 6 bases. CDR3 bases: TGTGCCAGCAGCTTGACGCACAGGGGGTCACCGGCGACAGGCGAGCAGTACTTC. It yields the protein CASSLTHRGSPATGEQYF. The full variable domain, completed using reference TRBV5-6 and TRBJ2-7, is DAGVTQSPTHLIKTRGQQVTLRCSPKSGHDTVSWYQQALGQGPQFIFQYYEEEERQRGNFPDRFSGHQFPNYSSELNVNALLLGDSALYLCASSLTHRGSPATGEQYFGPGTRLTVT.

This chain links TRBV6-1 with TRBJ2-2, with D perhaps TRBD1 (6 bases). Germline CDR1 and CDR2: MNHNS and SASEGT. V lost 2 bases to trimming and J lost 6 bases, with 13 bases between them. The CDR3 is 15 amino acids. The CDR3 spells CASSEQGRIAGELFF. For the CDR3, the DNA is TGTGCCAGCAGTGAACAGGGGAGAATCGCCGGGGAGCTGTTTTTT.

This rearrangement joins TRBV6-1 to TRBJ2-7; 9 bases align to TRBD2. The V and J ends lost 4 bases and 7 bases, in that order; junction bases with no gene match: 8. Germline V gene sequence: CDR1 MNHNS, CDR2 SASEGT. The CDR3 covers 14 residues. This CDR3 is CASSATGTSLEQYF. The CDR3 DNA follows: TGTGCCAGCAGTGCCACCGGGACTAGCTTGGAGCAGTACTTC.

In this sample, this clonotype turned up many times. This chain uses TRBV29-1 with TRBJ2-2; D unresolved. The germline CDR1 and CDR2 sequences are SQVTM and ANQGSEA. This CDR3 is 13 amino acids long. Trimming removed 4 bases at V and 4 bases at J, with 10 bases between. As DNA, the CDR3 is TGCAGCGTTGTTGCATATCCCACCGGGGAGCTGTTTTTT. This encodes CSVVAYPTGELFF.

This clonotype was picked up many times. This rearrangement joins TRBV29-1 to TRBJ1-2; 9 bases map to TRBD1. With V trimmed by 6 bases and J by 2 bases, 4 bases remained unmatched. Looked up from germline, CDR1 is SQVTM and CDR2 is ANQGSEA. The CDR3 totals 13 residues. DNA for the CDR3: TGCAGCGTCCCTGACAGGGGGAACTATGGCTACACCTTC. Protein product: CSVPDRGNYGYTF.

A word on this clonotype: This sequence may be a read error, since a much larger clone differs from it by one base. The chain carries TRBV12-3 or TRBV12-4 and TRBJ2-5, with D possibly matching TRBD2 (6 bases). The CDR3 runs 15 residues. CDR3 nucleotides: TGTGCCAGCAGTTTCAGGAGGGGTGCAACGGAGACCAAGTACTTC. Protein sequence: CASSFRRGATETKYF.

The chain joins TRBV3-1 to TRBJ2-7, with 7 bases that match TRBD2. CDR1 is LGHDT, CDR2 YNNKEL, per germline (reference sequence). V was pared by 1 base and J by 0 bases, with 3 bases of the junction left unmatched. The CDR3 is made up of 15 amino acids. The CDR3 loop is CASSQARTSSYEQYF. DNA of the CDR3: TGTGCCAGCAGCCAAGCGCGGACTAGCTCCTACGAGCAGTACTTC.

The chain links TRBV6-2 or TRBV6-3 to TRBJ1-1; D not certain. Looked up from germline, CDR1 is MNHEY and CDR2 is SVGEGT. The CDR3 is made up of 14 amino acids. V was pared by 0 bases and J by 3 bases, with 8 bases between. CDR3 bases: TGTGCCAGCAGTTACTCAGGCCGGGACACTGAAGCTTTCTTT. This codes for CASSYSGRDTEAFF.